These 22 T cell receptor beta chains came from one sample sequenced in a study of T cell repertoires in cytomegalovirus infection. In TCRdb, the reads were re-called with MiXCR into one record per CDR3 protein. Of hundreds of thousands of distinct CDR3 sequences in the sample, about 31% were seen once. Their specific antigens are unknown. Here the sequenced sample was cultured CD8+ T cells from PBMCs, taken from culture after CMV antigen stimulation. These receptors were taken from a human donor in good health (CMV status not recorded). Some clones in this sample may be carry-over from other donors' samples.

This clonotype has a count of ten or more. This rearrangement joins TRBV7-6 to TRBJ1-6; TRBD1 matches at 7 bases. CDR1 SGHVS and CDR2 FNYEAQ come from the germline V gene. This CDR3 has 16 amino acids. V was pared by 5 bases and J by 9 bases, with 13 bases of the junction left unmatched. CDR3 DNA sequence: TGTGCCAGCAGCCCTTCCTACGGGACAGTCCCTTCACCCCTCCACTTT. Its translation is CASSPSYGTVPSPLHF.

The rearrangement links TRBV6-2 or TRBV6-3 to TRBJ1-6; D is unclear. CDR1 and CDR2 from the germline V gene are MNHEY and SVGEGT. V was trimmed by 4 bases and J by 0 bases, leaving 13 bases between them. The CDR3 has 17 amino acids. The CDR3 nucleotides are TGTGCCAGCAGTTCCTCCACCGAATACTCCTATAATTCACCCCTCCACTTT. As protein: CASSSSTEYSYNSPLHF.

The chain carries TRBV4-1 and TRBJ1-2; TRBD1 is a possible D gene (5 bases). Germline V gene data show CDR1 as MGHRA and CDR2 as YSYEKL. V was cut by 0 bases and J by 4 bases, with 12 bases left in between. CDR3 length: 15 residues. As DNA, the CDR3 is TGCGCCAGCAGCCAAGATCTGATGGGGGTCTATGGCTACACCTTC. It encodes CASSQDLMGVYGYTF.

The chain joins TRBV20-1 to TRBJ2-5, with 15 bases aligning to TRBD2. J lost 0 bases, V lost 0 bases, and 5 bases had no gene match. Germline CDR1 reads DFQATT; CDR2 reads SNEGSKA (reference sequence). This CDR3 is built from 18 residues. CDR3 protein: CSARDRGLAGGHQETQYF. CDR3 bases: TGCAGTGCTAGAGATAGGGGACTAGCGGGGGGCCACCAAGAGACCCAGTACTTC.

The rearrangement links TRBV6-5 to TRBJ2-7; the D gene is possibly TRBD1 (5 bases). Germline V gene sequence: CDR1 MNHEY, CDR2 SVGAGI. V lost 7 bases to trimming and J lost 11 bases, with 15 bases between them. The CDR3 is 11 amino acids. Here the CDR3 reads CASTLGALEYF. CDR3 nucleotide sequence: TGTGCCAGCACCTTAGGGGCCCTAGAGTACTTC.

V is TRBV20-1 and J is TRBJ2-7, with a tentative D call TRBD2 (5 bases). V was cut by 5 bases and J by 1 base, with 12 bases left in between. The CDR3 extends over 13 amino acids. Germline V gene data show CDR1 as DFQATT and CDR2 as SNEGSKA (reference sequence). The CDR3 spells CSARTPGSYEQYV. The CDR3, as DNA: TGCAGTGCTCGGACTCCAGGATCCTACGAGCAGTACGTC.

The V gene is TRBV6-6, the J gene TRBJ2-2; perhaps TRBD1 as D (5 bases). Per the germline V gene, CDR1 is MNHNY and CDR2 is SVGAGI (reference sequence). This CDR3 has 17 amino acids. The V and J ends lost 0 bases and 0 bases respectively, with 11 bases between them. The CDR3 loop is CASSYSGQSANTGELFF. Written as DNA, the CDR3 is TGTGCCAGCAGTTACTCGGGGCAATCGGCGAACACCGGGGAGCTGTTTTTT.

The chain is built from TRBV5-8 and TRBJ2-7, with D maybe TRBD1 (6 bases). Trimming pared 3 bases from V and 6 bases from J, leaving 10 bases between. Germline loops: CDR1 SGHTS, CDR2 YDEGEE. CDR3 length: 12 amino acids. CDR3 region: CASSSPGVEQYF. DNA for the CDR3: TGTGCCAGCAGCTCCCCAGGGGTCGAGCAGTACTTC.

This clonotype was counted a few times. The V and J genes are TRBV6-2 or TRBV6-3 and TRBJ1-2; D is undetermined. The CDR3 is 14 residues long. The germline V gene has CDR1 MNHEY and CDR2 SVGEGT. The V and J ends lost 0 bases and 6 bases respectively, with 11 bases between them. The CDR3 DNA is TGTGCCAGCAGTTACTCGCGGTTGTGGGATGGCTACACCTTC. This encodes CASSYSRLWDGYTF.

This clonotype was found a few times. CDR3 amino acids: CASSYSQGVGEQFF. The CDR3, as DNA: TGTGCCAGCAGTTACTCTCAGGGTGTGGGTGAGCAGTTCTTC. V gene TRBV6-5 combines with J gene TRBJ2-1; D may be TRBD1 (5 bases). The V gene's germline CDR1 is MNHEY and CDR2 SVGAGI. This CDR3 is 14 amino acids long. The V gene lost 0 bases and the J gene lost 9 bases, with 12 bases spanning the gap.

The gene calls are TRBV20-1 and TRBJ2-1, with a weak D call TRBD2 (6 bases). The V gene's germline CDR1 is DFQATT and CDR2 SNEGSKA (reference sequence). This CDR3 region has 13 residues. Trimming took off 3 bases at V and 7 bases at J, with 13 bases between the two ends. CDR3 sequence (DNA): TGCAGTGCTAGGCGCAGTGGGGGGAATGAGCAGTTCTTC. Amino acid sequence: CSARRSGGNEQFF.

The V call is TRBV27, the J call TRBJ1-5; TRBD1 aligns across 8 bases. The junction had 6 bases not matched to a gene; V was cut back by 9 bases and J by 5 bases. Germline V gene data show CDR1 as MNHEY and CDR2 as SMNVEV (reference sequence). There are 13 residues in the CDR3. The CDR3 region is CASSGGLYQPQHF. The CDR3 DNA is TGTGCCAGTTCAGGGGGCTTGTATCAGCCCCAGCATTTT.

V usage is TRBV2 and J usage is TRBJ1-1; D gene ambiguous. CDR3 length: 11 amino acids. Trimming shortened V by 11 bases and J by 0 bases, and 7 bases separated the two germline ends. Per the germline V gene, CDR1 is SNHLY and CDR2 is FYNNEI. The CDR3: CAGPLNTEAFF. In DNA form, the CDR3 reads TGTGCCGGGCCCCTGAACACTGAAGCTTTCTTT. The full variable domain, its missing parts supplied by reference TRBV2 and TRBJ1-1, is EPEVTQTPSHQVTQMGQEVILRCVPISNHLYFYWYRQILGQKVEFLVSFYNNEISEKSEIFDDQFSVERPDGSNFTLKIRSTKLEDSAMYFCAGPLNTEAFFGQGTRLTVV.

The gene calls are TRBV19 and TRBJ2-3; no clear D gene. Trimming took 10 bases from V and 6 from J, leaving 14 bases between them. From germline, CDR1 is LNHDA and CDR2 SQIVND (reference sequence). The CDR3 covers 12 residues. DNA of the CDR3: TGTGCCACCTCGCTCGCCGGGGATACGCAGTATTTT. This gives the protein CATSLAGDTQYF.

This clonotype turned up a few times. The chain uses TRBV6-2 or TRBV6-3 and TRBJ2-7; 8 nucleotides agree with TRBD1. CDR1 and CDR2 from the germline V gene are MNHEY and SVGEGT. The junction had 8 bases not matched to a gene; V was cut back by 5 bases and J by 5 bases. The CDR3 length is 14 residues. The CDR3 DNA is TGTGCCAGCAGTATCGGACAGGGAGGACACGAGCAGTACGTC. Encoded protein: CASSIGQGGHEQYV.

This clonotype appeared a single time. The J gene is TRBJ1-1, the V gene TRBV9; TRBD1 might be the D (6 bases). Deletions cut 4 bases from V and 4 bases from J, with 17 bases between. In germline, CDR1 is SGDLS, CDR2 YYNGEE. The CDR3 is made up of 15 amino acids. The CDR3 DNA is TGTGCCAGCAGCCCGAAGGGGGTAGGGTTCACTGAAGCTTTCTTT. Translating gives CASSPKGVGFTEAFF.

This clonotype has a handful of counts. The chain employs TRBV12-3 or TRBV12-4 and TRBJ2-7; D remains ambiguous. The CDR3 contains 13 residues. V lost 5 bases and J 3 bases, leaving 11 bases between the germline ends. Here the CDR3 reads CASSMAPFYEQYF. CDR3 sequence (DNA): TGTGCCAGCAGTATGGCCCCGTTCTACGAGCAGTACTTC.

At least ten counts were recorded for this clonotype. CDR3 sequence reads: CASSLGVSEGDEQFF. CDR3 coding DNA: TGTGCCAGCAGCTTAGGGGTCAGTGAAGGTGATGAGCAGTTCTTC. The chain is built from TRBV7-2 and TRBJ2-1, with D uncertain. The CDR3 runs to 15 residues. CDR1 is SGHTA, CDR2 FQGNSA, per germline. V lost 1 base and J 8 bases, leaving 15 bases between the germline ends.

The chain couples TRBV5-5 to TRBJ1-2; D may be TRBD1 (5 bases). Germline V gene lookup returns CDR1 SGHKS and CDR2 YYEKEE (reference sequence). The CDR3 extends over 17 amino acids. The V end lost 4 bases, the J end lost 4 bases, and 23 bases lay between the germline ends. For the CDR3, the DNA is TGTGCCAGCAGCCTCCAGGGACGGCGGCAGTCTGGCTATGGCTACACCTTC. Residues: CASSLQGRRQSGYGYTF.

This clonotype was seen a few times. The chain recombines TRBV6-6 with TRBJ2-7, with TRBD1 as a possible D gene (5 bases). Trimming stripped 5 bases from V and 5 bases from J, with 10 bases between. The CDR3 sequence is 12 residues long. Germline CDR1 is MNHNY and CDR2 is SVGAGI (reference sequence). The CDR3 nucleotides are TGTGCCAGCAGTCATGACAGACACGAGCAGTACGTC. It is translated as CASSHDRHEQYV.

The V call is TRBV6-5, the J call TRBJ2-2, with D possibly matching TRBD2 (5 bases). This CDR3 comprises 15 residues. The germline CDR1 and CDR2 sequences are MNHEY and SVGAGI. V shed 0 bases and J shed 6 bases, with 11 bases lying between them. The CDR3 sequence: CASSYSSGFAGELFF. In DNA form, the CDR3 reads TGTGCCAGCAGTTACTCGTCGGGGTTTGCCGGGGAGCTGTTTTTT.

There are a few counts of this clonotype. One end of the junction fails to match germline, which may point to a read error. The gene calls are TRBV4-1 and TRBJ2-3, with 9 positions matching TRBD2. Germline V gene sequence: CDR1 MGHRA, CDR2 YSYEKL. The CDR3 contains 16 residues. The CDR3, as DNA: TGTGCCAGCAGCCAAAGCCTAGCGGGGCTCACAGATACGCAGTATTTT. Protein product: CASSQSLAGLTDTQYF.